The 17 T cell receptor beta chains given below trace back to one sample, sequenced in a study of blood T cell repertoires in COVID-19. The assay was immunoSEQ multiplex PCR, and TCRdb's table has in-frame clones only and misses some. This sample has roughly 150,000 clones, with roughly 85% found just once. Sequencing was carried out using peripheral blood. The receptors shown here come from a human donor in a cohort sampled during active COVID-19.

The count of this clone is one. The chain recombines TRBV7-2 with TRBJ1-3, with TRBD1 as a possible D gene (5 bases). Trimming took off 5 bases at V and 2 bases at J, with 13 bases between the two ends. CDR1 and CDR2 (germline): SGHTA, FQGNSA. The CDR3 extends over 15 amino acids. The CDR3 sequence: CASSPHGGTGNTIYF. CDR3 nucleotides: TGTGCCAGCAGCCCACATGGGGGGACTGGAAACACCATATATTTT.

The CDR3 DNA is TGTGCCAGCGAGGTCGGCACTAGCGGGAGAATTGAGCAGTTCTTC. Translated, it gives CASEVGTSGRIEQFF. The genes are TRBV5-4 and TRBJ2-1, with TRBD2 identical over 11 bases. CDR3 length: 15 residues. The germline CDR1 and CDR2 sequences are SGHNT and YYREEE (reference sequence). V shed 7 bases and J 9 bases; nucleotides not matched to a gene: 12.

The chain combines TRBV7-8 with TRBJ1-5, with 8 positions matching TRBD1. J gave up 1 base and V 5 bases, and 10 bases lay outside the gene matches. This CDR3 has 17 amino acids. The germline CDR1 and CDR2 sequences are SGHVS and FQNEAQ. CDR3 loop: CASSISGGAISNQPQHF. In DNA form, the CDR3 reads TGTGCCAGCAGCATTTCAGGGGGCGCGATAAGCAATCAGCCCCAGCATTTT. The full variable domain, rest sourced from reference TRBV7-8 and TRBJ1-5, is GAGVSQSPRYKVAKRGQDVALRCDPISGHVSLFWYQQALGQGPEFLTYFQNEAQLDKSGLPSDRFFAERPEGSVSTLKIQRTQQEDSAVYLCASSISGGAISNQPQHFGDGTRLSIL.

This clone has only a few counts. CDR3 DNA: TGTGCCAGCAGCTTAGCGGGTAGCGGCGGGCTCAATGAGCAGTTCTTC. Protein: CASSLAGSGGLNEQFF. The rearrangement joins TRBV7-8 to TRBJ2-1, with TRBD2 as a possible D gene (6 bases). The CDR3 is 16 residues long. V lost 0 bases to trimming and J lost 6 bases, with 15 bases between them. The V gene's germline CDR1 is SGHVS and CDR2 FQNEAQ.

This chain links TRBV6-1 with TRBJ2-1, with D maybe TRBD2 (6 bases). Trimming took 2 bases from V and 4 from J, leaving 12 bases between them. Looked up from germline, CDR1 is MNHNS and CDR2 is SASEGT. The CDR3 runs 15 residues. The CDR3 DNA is TGTGCCAGCAGTGAATCTCGACTAGAGTACAATGAGCAGTTCTTC. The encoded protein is CASSESRLEYNEQFF.

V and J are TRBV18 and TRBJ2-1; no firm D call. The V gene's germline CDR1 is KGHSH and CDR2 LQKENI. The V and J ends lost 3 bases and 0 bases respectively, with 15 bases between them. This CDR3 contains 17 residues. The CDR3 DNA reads TGTGCCAGCTCACCCTTTAGTACCCTAAGCTCCTACAATGAGCAGTTCTTC. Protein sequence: CASSPFSTLSSYNEQFF.

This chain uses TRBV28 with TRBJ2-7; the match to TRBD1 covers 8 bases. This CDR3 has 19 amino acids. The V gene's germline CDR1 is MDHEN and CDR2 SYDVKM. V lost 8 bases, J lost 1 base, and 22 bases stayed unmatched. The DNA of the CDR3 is TGTGCCAGCTACGGGGGTTCACGCTGGACAGGGATCTTTTCCTACGAGCAGTACTTC. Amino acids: CASYGGSRWTGIFSYEQYF.

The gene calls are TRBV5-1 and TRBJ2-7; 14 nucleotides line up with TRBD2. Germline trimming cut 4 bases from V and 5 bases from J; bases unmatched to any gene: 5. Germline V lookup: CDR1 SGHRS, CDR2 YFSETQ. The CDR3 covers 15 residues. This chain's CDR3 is CASSKGTSGSHEQYF. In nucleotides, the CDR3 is TGCGCCAGCAGCAAAGGGACTAGCGGGAGCCACGAGCAGTACTTC.

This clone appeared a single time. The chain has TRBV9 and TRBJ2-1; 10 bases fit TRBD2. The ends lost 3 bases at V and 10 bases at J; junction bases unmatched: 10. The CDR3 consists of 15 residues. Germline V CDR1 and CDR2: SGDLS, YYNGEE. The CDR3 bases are TGTGCCAGCAGCGCATCTAGCGGGGGCCCTAGGGAGCAGTTCTTC. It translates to CASSASSGGPREQFF.

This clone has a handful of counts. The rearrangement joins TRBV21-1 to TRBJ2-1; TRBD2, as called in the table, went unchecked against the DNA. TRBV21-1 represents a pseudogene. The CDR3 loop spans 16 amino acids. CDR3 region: CASIGEREGFYNEQFF. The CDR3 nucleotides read TGTGCCAGCATAGGGGAACGGGAGGGATTTTACAATGAGCAGTTCTTC.

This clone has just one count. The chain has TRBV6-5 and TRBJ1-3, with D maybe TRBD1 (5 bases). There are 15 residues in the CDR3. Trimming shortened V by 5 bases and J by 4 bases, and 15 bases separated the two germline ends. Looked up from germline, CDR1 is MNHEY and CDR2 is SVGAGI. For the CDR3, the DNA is TGTGCCAGCAGTCCGTTGGAGGGGTGGGGAAACACCATATATTTT. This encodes CASSPLEGWGNTIYF.

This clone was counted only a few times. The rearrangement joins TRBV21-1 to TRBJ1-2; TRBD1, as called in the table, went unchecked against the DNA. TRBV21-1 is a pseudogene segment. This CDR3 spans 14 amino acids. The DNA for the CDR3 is TGTGCCAGCAGCAAAGGGGGCTGCCGCTATGGCTACACCTTC. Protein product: CASSKGGCRYGYTF.

CDR3 sequence (DNA): TGTGCCAGCAGTTTAGGGGGCTTATATAGCAATCAGCCCCAGCATTTT. Its translation: CASSLGGLYSNQPQHF. The V and J genes are TRBV28 and TRBJ1-5, with D perhaps matching TRBD1 (6 bases). V lost 2 bases and J lost 0, with 11 bases in between. Per the germline V gene, CDR1 is MDHEN and CDR2 is SYDVKM. This CDR3 is 16 amino acids long. The variable domain in full, with the rest retrieved from reference TRBV28 and TRBJ1-5, is DVKVTQSSRYLVKRTGEKVFLECVQDMDHENMFWYRQDPGLGLRLIYFSYDVKMKEKGDIPEGYSVSREKKERFSLILESASTNQTSMYLCASSLGGLYSNQPQHFGDGTRLSIL.

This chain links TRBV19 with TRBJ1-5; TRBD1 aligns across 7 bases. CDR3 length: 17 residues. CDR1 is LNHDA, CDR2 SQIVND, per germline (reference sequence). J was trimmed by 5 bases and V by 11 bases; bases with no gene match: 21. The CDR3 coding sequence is TGTGCCCTTGGGAGACTCAGGCTAGGGGGCTGCGATCAGCCCCAGCATTTT. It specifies CALGRLRLGGCDQPQHF.

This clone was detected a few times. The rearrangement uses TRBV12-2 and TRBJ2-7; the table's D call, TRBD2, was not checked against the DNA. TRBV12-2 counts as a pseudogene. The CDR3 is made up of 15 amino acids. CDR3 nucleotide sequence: TGTGCAAGTCGCTTAACTAGCGGGAGCAGAAAAGAGCAGTACTTC. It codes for CASRLTSGSRKEQYF.

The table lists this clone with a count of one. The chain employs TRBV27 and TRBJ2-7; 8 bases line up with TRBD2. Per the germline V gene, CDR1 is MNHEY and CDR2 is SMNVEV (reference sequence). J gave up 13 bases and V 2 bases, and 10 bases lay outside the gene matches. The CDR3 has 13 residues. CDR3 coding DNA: TGTGCCAGCAGTTTAGTTGGGACTAGGGGCGTCTACTTC. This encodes CASSLVGTRGVYF.

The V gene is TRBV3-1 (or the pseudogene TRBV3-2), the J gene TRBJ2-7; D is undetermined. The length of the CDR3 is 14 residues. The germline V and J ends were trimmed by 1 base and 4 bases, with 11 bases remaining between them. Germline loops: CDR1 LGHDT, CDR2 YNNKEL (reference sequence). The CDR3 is CASSQALGAYEQYF. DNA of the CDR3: TGTGCCAGCAGCCAAGCGCTCGGAGCGTACGAGCAGTACTTC.